These 19 T cell receptor beta chains originate from one sample sequenced in a study of T cell repertoires in cytomegalovirus infection. Each CDR3 protein is one row after TCRdb ran MiXCR on the reads. The profile shows tens of thousands of distinct CDR3 sequences, more than 15% of them singletons. Their recognized antigens are unknown. The sequencing used CD8+ T cells from cultured PBMCs, collected from culture after CMV antigen stimulation. The receptors here all came from a human donor in good health (CMV status not recorded). Some clones in this sample may be carry-over from other donors' samples.

The chain has TRBV7-9 and TRBJ1-1; D remains unclear. The germline gives CDR1 SEHNR, CDR2 FQNEAQ (reference sequence). The V end was cut by 5 bases, the J end by 1 base, with 14 bases between. The CDR3 loop spans 15 amino acids. The CDR3 coding sequence is TGTGCCAGCAGCCGAATGACCCTGGGGAACACTGAAGCTTTCTTT. This codes for CASSRMTLGNTEAFF.

The V call is TRBV7-2, the J call TRBJ2-5; 7 bases fit TRBD1. The CDR3 is 14 residues long. Trimming at V came to 5 bases and at J to 1 base, leaving 4 bases not matched to a gene. The germline V gene encodes CDR1 SGHTA and CDR2 FQGNSA. The CDR3 region has the DNA TGTGCCAGCAGCACGCGACAGGGCCAAGAGACCCAGTACTTC. It translates to CASSTRQGQETQYF. The variable domain in full, with the rest retrieved from reference TRBV7-2 and TRBJ2-5, is GAGVSQSPSNKVTEKGKDVELRCDPISGHTALYWYRQSLGQGLEFLIYFQGNSAPDKSGLPSDRFSAERTGGSVSTLTIQRTQQEDSAVYLCASSTRQGQETQYFGPGTRLLVL.

This clonotype has more than one count but fewer than ten. The chain recombines TRBV7-2 with TRBJ2-5; D remains ambiguous. The ends were cut back, 1 base at V and 4 bases at J, with 13 bases in the middle. CDR1 is SGHTA, CDR2 FQGNSA, per germline. The CDR3 length is 15 residues. The CDR3 DNA sequence: TGTGCCAGCAGCTTAGGAGCTAAACTCCGAGAGACCCAGTACTTC. It encodes CASSLGAKLRETQYF.

This chain links TRBV4-1 with TRBJ2-1, with D uncertain. The V gene's germline CDR1 is MGHRA and CDR2 YSYEKL. The CDR3 extends over 16 amino acids. The V end was cut by 2 bases, the J end by 4 bases, with 15 bases between. The CDR3, as DNA: TGCGCCAGCAGCCAACCCCCGAGCCAGCGATACAATGAGCAGTTCTTC. Amino acids: CASSQPPSQRYNEQFF.

This clonotype has a handful of counts. CDR3 DNA: TGTGCCAGCAGCTTAGCGCGGGGAGCTGAGCAGTTCTTC. It encodes CASSLARGAEQFF. The V call is TRBV7-2, the J call TRBJ2-1; tentatively, D is TRBD2 (6 bases). The V and J ends lost 0 bases and 9 bases respectively, with 9 bases between them. In germline, CDR1 is SGHTA, CDR2 FQGNSA. The CDR3 has 13 residues.

A few counts support this clonotype. CDR3: CASSSDRPAGGEQFF. The CDR3 nucleotides are TGTGCCAGCAGCTCGGACAGGCCGGCGGGCGGTGAGCAGTTCTTC. This chain links TRBV7-2 with TRBJ2-1; 7 positions agree with TRBD1. This CDR3 has 15 amino acids. The ends lost 4 bases at V and 9 bases at J; junction bases unmatched: 12. Per the germline V gene, CDR1 is SGHTA and CDR2 is FQGNSA.

The chain has TRBV12-3 or TRBV12-4 and TRBJ2-3, with D possibly TRBD1 on 5 matching bases. V dropped 4 bases and J dropped 0 bases, with 11 bases sitting between them. The CDR3 spans 15 residues. DNA for the CDR3: TGTGCCAGCAGTTCAACGACAGTGAGCACAGATACGCAGTATTTT. Translating it yields CASSSTTVSTDTQYF.

This clonotype was counted a few times. The rearrangement joins TRBV5-6 to TRBJ2-6; D might be TRBD2 (6 bases). Germline V lookup: CDR1 SGHDT, CDR2 YYEEEE. Between the trimmed V and J ends, which lost 3 bases and 0 bases, there was a span of 13 bases. This CDR3 contains 17 residues. The DNA of the CDR3 is TGTGCCAGCAGCTACATGGGGGGAGCCTCTGGGGCCAACGTCCTGACTTTC. This translates into CASSYMGGASGANVLTF. The full variable domain, with the rest looked up from reference TRBV5-6 and TRBJ2-6, is DAGVTQSPTHLIKTRGQQVTLRCSPKSGHDTVSWYQQALGQGPQFIFQYYEEEERQRGNFPDRFSGHQFPNYSSELNVNALLLGDSALYLCASSYMGGASGANVLTFGAGSRLTVL.

The rearrangement joins TRBV7-8 to TRBJ2-3; D call uncertain. V was shortened by 2 bases and J by 6 bases, with 6 bases between the two germline ends. The CDR3 runs 12 residues. Germline lookup yields CDR1 SGHVS and CDR2 FQNEAQ. DNA for the CDR3: TGTGCCAGCAGCTTACACTCGGATACGCAGTATTTT. It codes for CASSLHSDTQYF.

The gene calls are TRBV7-8 and TRBJ2-5; D is possibly TRBD1 (5 bases). The CDR3 loop spans 14 amino acids. V was clipped by 5 bases and J by 1 base, with 11 bases between them. Germline CDR1 SGHVS, CDR2 FQNEAQ. In nucleotides, the CDR3 is TGTGCCAGCAGCCCGCACAGGATCCAAGAGACCCAGTACTTC. Translated: CASSPHRIQETQYF. Complete variable domain (other parts from reference TRBV7-8 and TRBJ2-5): GAGVSQSPRYKVAKRGQDVALRCDPISGHVSLFWYQQALGQGPEFLTYFQNEAQLDKSGLPSDRFFAERPEGSVSTLKIQRTQQEDSAVYLCASSPHRIQETQYFGPGTRLLVL.

There are many counts of this clonotype. CDR3 in amino acids: CAIREQGGTEAFF. CDR3 nucleotide sequence: TGTGCCATCAGGGAACAGGGCGGCACTGAAGCTTTCTTT. J is TRBJ1-1 and V is TRBV10-3, with D perhaps matching TRBD1 (6 bases). The germline gives CDR1 ENHRY, CDR2 SYGVKD. This CDR3 region has 13 residues. V was cut by 6 bases and J by 4 bases, with 12 bases left in between.

This clonotype was seen more than once but under ten times. The chain recombines TRBV12-3 or TRBV12-4 with TRBJ2-5; possible D gene TRBD2, 6 bases. Trimming took 6 bases from V and 5 from J, leaving 13 bases between them. There are 13 residues in the CDR3. The CDR3 nucleotides read TGTGCCAGCAGCCCGGGACTGGTGGAGACCCAGTACTTC. Amino acid sequence: CASSPGLVETQYF.

This clonotype has only a few counts. The chain uses TRBV13 and TRBJ1-6; the match to TRBD1 covers 9 bases. The V and J ends lost 4 bases and 7 bases, in that order; junction bases with no gene match: 11. The CDR3 spans 17 residues. Germline lookup yields CDR1 PRHDT and CDR2 FYEKMQ (reference sequence). The CDR3 loop is CASSSRGQGRENSPLHF. The CDR3 DNA sequence: TGTGCCAGCAGCTCTCGGGGACAGGGCCGCGAGAATTCACCCCTCCACTTT.

This sequence joins TRBV7-2 and TRBJ2-1; 8 positions agree with TRBD2. CDR1 and CDR2 (germline): SGHTA, FQGNSA. The ends lost 7 bases at V and 0 bases at J; junction bases unmatched: 11. The CDR3 totals 17 residues. The DNA for the CDR3 is TGTGCCAGCACCCCCGGGAGGGGGGGTGGCTCCTACAATGAGCAGTTCTTC. Translating gives CASTPGRGGGSYNEQFF. Full variable domain (missing parts from reference TRBV7-2 and TRBJ2-1): GAGVSQSPSNKVTEKGKDVELRCDPISGHTALYWYRQSLGQGLEFLIYFQGNSAPDKSGLPSDRFSAERTGGSVSTLTIQRTQQEDSAVYLCASTPGRGGGSYNEQFFGPGTRLTVL.

This clonotype was picked up many times. The rearrangement links TRBV28 to TRBJ2-7; D could derive from TRBD1 or TRBD2 (5 bases each). Per germline, CDR1 MDHEN and CDR2 SYDVKM. Between the trimmed V and J ends, which lost 3 bases and 7 bases, there was a span of 16 bases. The CDR3 contains 14 residues. The CDR3 reads CASSFEQEVREQYF. In DNA, the CDR3 is TGTGCCAGCAGTTTCGAACAGGAGGTGAGAGAGCAGTACTTC.

This sequence joins TRBV15 and TRBJ2-1; D not certain. The length of the CDR3 is 16 residues. CDR1 and CDR2 (germline): LNHNV, YYDKDF (reference sequence). V lost 0 bases and J 8 bases, leaving 17 bases between the germline ends. The CDR3, as DNA: TGTGCCACCAGCAGAGATTTACGGCAGTTAGGCGATGAGCAGTTCTTC. Translated: CATSRDLRQLGDEQFF.

The chain couples TRBV27 to TRBJ2-1; the match to TRBD2 covers 12 bases. CDR1 MNHEY and CDR2 SMNVEV come from the germline V gene (reference sequence). V lost 6 bases to trimming and J lost 3 bases; unmatched junction nucleotides: 3. The length of the CDR3 is 15 residues. The CDR3 sequence: CASSLTSGSYNEQFF. The CDR3 DNA sequence: TGTGCCAGCAGCCTGACTAGCGGGAGCTACAATGAGCAGTTCTTC.

There are many counts of this clonotype. The chain joins TRBV6-1 to TRBJ1-5, with D hard to call. The CDR3 runs 12 residues. V shed 7 bases and J shed 4 bases, with 8 bases lying between them. In germline, CDR1 is MNHNS, CDR2 SASEGT. CDR3 DNA: TGTGCCAGCACCAATGGGAATCAGCCCCAGCATTTT. Its translation: CASTNGNQPQHF.

Many counts were recorded for this clonotype. This sequence joins TRBV6-6 and TRBJ1-3; TRBD1 aligns across 11 bases. The junction had 4 bases not matched to a gene; V was cut back by 5 bases and J by 1 base. This CDR3 contains 16 residues. Germline values: CDR1 MNHNY, CDR2 SVGAGI (reference sequence). The CDR3 DNA follows: TGTGCCAGCAGTCTTGGGACAGGGGGTTCTGGAAACACCATATATTTT. Translating gives CASSLGTGGSGNTIYF.